The clone carrying this T cell receptor beta chain was found many times. The antigen is not known. The sample belongs to a study of neurological immune-mediated disorders. Study-wide findings and caveats: TCR-beta repertoires seemed private in all groups, with no expanded CDR3 amino acid sequences shared.

Libraries from sorted cells used about a million T cells (CD4+ or CD8+). The ends lost 5 bases at V and 2 bases at J; junction bases unmatched: 4. In germline, CDR1 is SGHRS, CDR2 YFSETQ. This CDR3 comprises 14 residues. Every sequencing run gave over 180 million TCR-beta sequences, taken from 15-18 subjects. TCRdb reprocessed the 5' RACE reads with MiXCR, giving one entry per CDR3 protein. The sample records approximately 41,000 distinct CDR3 sequences, around 15% being singletons. The receptor comes from a woman aged 60-70 years with HTLV-1-associated myelopathy (HAM/TSP). The material sequenced was CD4+ T cells from blood. The chain carries TRBV5-1 and TRBJ2-3; TRBD1 agrees at 8 bases. The CDR3, as DNA: TGCGCCAGCAGATCGGACAGGGCCACAGATACGCAGTATTTT. Amino acid sequence: CASRSDRATDTQYF.